This is a list of T cell receptor beta chains from one sample in a study of T cells in Graves' hyperthyroidism and ophthalmopathy. Using its own MiXCR run on the multiplex PCR reads, TCRdb lists one record per CDR3 protein. In the table there are 490,000 or so distinct CDR3 sequences, about 20% of which are singletons. Sequencing input: blood. Receptors originate from a woman aged 70-85 years with Graves' ophthalmopathy. Each CDR3 is given with its conserved first and last residue. A D gene is named only where the DNA matches it firmly. Some rows have no size entry. The others give once, few or many, or a class for an expanded clone.

j_gene | d_gene | abundance | v_gene | CDR3aa | CDR3nt
TRBJ2-1 | TRBD1 | - | TRBV19 | CASSTFGQGAFYNEQFF | TGTGCCAGTAGTACCTTCGGACAGGGGGCTTTTTACAATGAGCAGTTCTTC
TRBJ2-3 | TRBD2 | - | TRBV30 | CAWSVGLAGLTDTQYF | TGTGCCTGGAGTGTTGGTCTAGCGGGGCTCACAGATACGCAGTATTTT
TRBJ1-1 | - | - | TRBV19 | CASKTGTQSEAFF | TGTGCCAGCAAGACCGGGACACAGTCTGAAGCTTTCTTT
TRBJ2-1 | - | - | TRBV2 | CASSKGGSSYNEQFF | TGTGCCAGCAGCAAAGGGGGAAGCTCCTACAATGAGCAGTTCTTC
TRBJ1-1 | - | - | TRBV19 | CASSRAGWNTEAFF | TGTGCCAGTAGTAGGGCAGGGTGGAACACTGAAGCTTTCTTT
TRBJ1-2 | TRBD1 | - | TRBV11-2 | CASSPIQGPRDHGYTF | TGTGCCAGCAGCCCTATACAGGGGCCCCGAGATCATGGCTACACCTTC
TRBJ2-3 | - | few | TRBV7-9 | CASSWGGAPDTQYF | TGTGCCAGCAGCTGGGGGGGCGCCCCAGATACGCAGTATTTT
TRBJ2-5 | TRBD2 | few | TRBV28 | CASRGAGVYQETQYF | TGTGCCAGCAGAGGGGCGGGAGTATACCAAGAGACCCAGTACTTC
TRBJ1-2 | - | - | TRBV6-1 | CASSSNREGYTF | TGTGCCAGCAGTTCAAACAGGGAGGGCTACACCTTC
TRBJ2-7 | - | few | TRBV6-2/TRBV6-3 | CATLTSGGYEQYF | TGTGCCACCTTAACAAGTGGCGGGTACGAGCAGTACTTC
TRBJ2-2 | - | - | TRBV30 | CAWSEYSMGELFF | TGTGCCTGGAGTGAATATTCGATGGGGGAGCTGTTTTTT
TRBJ2-7 | TRBD1 | - | TRBV7-9 | CASSERQGETIRYEQYF | TGTGCCAGCAGCGAGAGACAGGGGGAGACCATTCGCTACGAGCAGTACTTC
TRBJ1-5 | - | - | TRBV6-1 | CASSPNQDQPQHF | TGTGCCAGCAGTCCCAACCAGGATCAGCCCCAGCATTTT
TRBJ2-1 | TRBD2 | few | TRBV19 | CASSMRRGYSGRSLNEQFF | TGTGCCAGTAGTATGCGACGTGGGTATAGCGGGAGGTCCCTGAATGAGCAGTTCTTC
TRBJ2-7 | TRBD2 | few | TRBV25-1 | CASTQISASGIYEQYF | TGTGCCAGCACCCAAATAAGTGCTAGCGGGATTTACGAGCAGTACTTC
TRBJ1-3 | - | few | TRBV9 | CASSVDGGKSSGNTIYF | TGTGCCAGCAGCGTAGATGGGGGGAAGAGCTCTGGAAACACCATATATTTT
TRBJ2-2 | - | - | TRBV19 | CASSIGHLLTGELFF | TGTGCCAGTAGTATAGGGCACTTACTCACCGGGGAGCTGTTTTTT
TRBJ2-3 | - | few | TRBV10-3 | CAISGDTDTQYF | TGTGCCATCAGCGGGGACACAGATACGCAGTATTTT
TRBJ1-1 | - | - | TRBV6-1 | CASRRAGMNTEAFF | TGTGCCAGCAGACGGGCCGGGATGAACACTGAAGCTTTCTTT
TRBJ2-3 | TRBD1 | once | TRBV19 | CASSIAGTGAADTQYF | TGTGCCAGTAGTATCGCCGGGACAGGGGCGGCAGATACGCAGTATTTT
TRBJ2-3 | TRBD2 | - | TRBV5-5 | CASSFPGTSGVTDTQYF | TGTGCCAGCAGCTTCCCCGGGACTAGCGGAGTCACAGATACGCAGTATTTT
TRBJ2-7 | - | many | TRBV6-1 | CASRHTGSWEQYF | TGTGCCAGTAGACACACGGGATCGTGGGAGCAGTACTTC
TRBJ2-2 | TRBD1 | - | TRBV10-3 | CAISGSGTGVFRTGELFF | TGTGCCATCAGTGGCTCCGGGACAGGGGTCTTTCGTACCGGGGAGCTGTTTTTT
TRBJ2-7 | TRBD1 | few | TRBV9 | CASSVTGGTEQYF | TGTGCCAGCAGCGTGACAGGGGGTACCGAGCAGTACTTC
TRBJ1-2 | - | - | TRBV20-1 | CSARVRHGYTF | TGCAGTGCTAGAGTGCGGCATGGCTACACCTTC
TRBJ2-3 | - | - | TRBV7-3 | CASSSRGGHDTQYF | TGTGCCAGCAGCTCAAGGGGGGGGCACGATACGCAGTATTTT
TRBJ2-3 | - | - | TRBV7-3 | CASSTGAGTQYF | TGTGCCAGCAGTACGGGGGCAGGTACGCAGTATTTT
TRBJ1-2 | - | many | TRBV2 | CASTFTPWDYGYTF | TGTGCCAGCACCTTTACACCTTGGGACTATGGCTACACCTTC
TRBJ1-4 | - | many | TRBV12-3/TRBV12-4 | CASSQQSSNEKLFF | TGTGCCAGCAGTCAACAGTCCAGCAATGAAAAACTGTTTTTT
TRBJ1-2 | TRBD1 | few | TRBV6-1 | CASSENRGRDYGYTF | TGTGCCAGCAGTGAAAACAGGGGGCGCGACTATGGCTACACCTTC
TRBJ1-1 | TRBD1 | - | TRBV19 | CASSPRTGYTEAFF | TGTGCCAGTAGTCCCCGGACAGGTTACACTGAAGCTTTCTTT
TRBJ2-3 | TRBD2 | - | TRBV28 | CASSFLPLAGGGRTDTQYF | TGTGCCAGCAGTTTCCTCCCTCTAGCGGGAGGGGGCCGCACAGATACGCAGTATTTT
TRBJ2-5 | - | - | TRBV20-1 | CSARDLGQTQYF | TGCAGTGCTAGAGATCTCGGCCAGACCCAGTACTTC
TRBJ2-7 | - | - | TRBV11-2 | CASSPQATTYEQYF | TGTGCCAGCAGCCCACAGGCAACAACCTACGAGCAGTACTTC
TRBJ1-1 | - | few | TRBV7-8 | CASSRDENTEAFF | TGTGCCAGCAGCCGCGATGAGAACACTGAAGCTTTCTTT
TRBJ1-5 | - | few | TRBV6-6 | CASSYWFQPQHF | TGTGCCAGCAGTTACTGGTTCCAGCCCCAGCATTTT
TRBJ2-7 | - | - | TRBV9 | CASSVGASFYEQYF | TGTGCCAGCAGCGTAGGCGCGAGCTTTTACGAGCAGTACTTC
TRBJ2-7 | - | - | TRBV4-2 | CASSDAGMRQYF | TGTGCCAGCAGCGACGCAGGGATGAGGCAGTACTTC
TRBJ2-1 | - | - | TRBV7-7 | CASARGTASYNEQFF | TGTGCTAGCGCTCGAGGAACAGCCTCCTACAATGAGCAGTTCTTC
TRBJ1-1 | - | few | TRBV4-2 | CASRPEGERATEAFF | TGTGCCAGCAGACCAGAAGGAGAAAGGGCCACTGAAGCTTTCTTT
TRBJ2-3 | TRBD1 | many | TRBV2 | CASSFQGAIDTQYF | TGTGCCAGCAGCTTCCAGGGGGCAATAGATACGCAGTATTTT
TRBJ1-4 | - | - | TRBV10-3 | CAIGQSPTNEKLFF | TGTGCCATCGGACAGAGCCCTACTAATGAAAAACTGTTTTTT
TRBJ2-1 | TRBD2 | - | TRBV12-3/TRBV12-4 | CASSLGASGIPYNEQFF | TGTGCCAGCAGTTTAGGCGCTAGCGGGATTCCCTACAATGAGCAGTTCTTC
TRBJ2-1 | - | - | TRBV20-1 | CSASRGAGYNEQFF | TGCAGTGCTAGTCGCGGTGCAGGGTACAATGAGCAGTTCTTC
TRBJ1-3 | - | many | TRBV12-3/TRBV12-4 | CASRPTLSGNTIYF | TGTGCCAGCAGGCCGACCCTCTCTGGAAACACCATATATTTT
TRBJ2-1 | TRBD2 | many | TRBV30 | CAWSSGLAGVSEQFF | TGTGCCTGGAGTTCAGGACTAGCGGGAGTCTCCGAGCAGTTCTTC
TRBJ2-1 | TRBD2 | few | TRBV5-1 | CASGAIAGANNEQFF | TGCGCCAGCGGAGCAATAGCGGGAGCTAACAATGAGCAGTTCTTC
TRBJ1-5 | - | - | TRBV20-1 | CSAIMDTGNQPQHF | TGCAGTGCTATCATGGACACGGGCAATCAGCCCCAGCATTTT